This T cell receptor (beta chain) was observed in a study of blood T cell repertoires in COVID-19. Source study methods: From reference gene primer amplification, estimates of nucleated cell counts were derived. Generated by immunoSEQ multiplex PCR, the TCRdb table keeps only in-frame clones and is missing some. Clone size and V and J calls were adopted from that table, with D and trimming inferred from the DNA. The profile shows about 120,000 clones, around nine tenths of them singletons. Germline assignment: CDR1 SGHTA and CDR2 FQGNSA. Trimming cost V 2 bases and J 3 bases, with 11 bases left between them. This CDR3 is 15 amino acids long.

The chain links TRBV7-2 to TRBJ1-5; unclear D gene. Sequencing was carried out using peripheral blood. The origin of this receptor is a human donor with acute or convalescent COVID-19. The donor label of this sample is uncertain. CDR3 coding DNA: TGTGCCAGCAGCTTAAGTAACAGTCCCAATCAGCCCCAGCATTTT. Protein: CASSLSNSPNQPQHF. Full variable domain (missing parts from reference TRBV7-2 and TRBJ1-5): GAGVSQSPSNKVTEKGKDVELRCDPISGHTALYWYRQSLGQGLEFLIYFQGNSAPDKSGLPSDRFSAERTGGSVSTLTIQRTQQEDSAVYLCASSLSNSPNQPQHFGDGTRLSIL.